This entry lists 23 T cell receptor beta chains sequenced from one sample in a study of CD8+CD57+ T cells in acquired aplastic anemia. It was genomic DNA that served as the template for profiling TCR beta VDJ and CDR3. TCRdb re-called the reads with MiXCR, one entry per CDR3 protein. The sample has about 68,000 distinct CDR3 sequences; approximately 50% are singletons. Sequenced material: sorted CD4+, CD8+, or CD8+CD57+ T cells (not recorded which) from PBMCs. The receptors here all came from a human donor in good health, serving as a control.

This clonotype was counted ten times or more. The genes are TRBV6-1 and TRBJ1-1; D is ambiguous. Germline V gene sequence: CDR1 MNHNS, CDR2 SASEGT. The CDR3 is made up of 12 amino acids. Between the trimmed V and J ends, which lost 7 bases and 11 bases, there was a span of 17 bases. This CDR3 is CASITPAQLAFF. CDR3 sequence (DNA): TGTGCCAGCATCACGCCGGCACAGTTGGCTTTCTTT.

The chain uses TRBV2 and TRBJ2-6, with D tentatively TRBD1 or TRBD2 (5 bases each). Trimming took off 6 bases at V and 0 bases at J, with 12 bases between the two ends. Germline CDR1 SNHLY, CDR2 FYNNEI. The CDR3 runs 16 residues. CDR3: CASSRDGASGANVLTF. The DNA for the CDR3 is TGTGCCAGCAGCCGGGACGGAGCCTCTGGGGCCAACGTCCTGACTTTC. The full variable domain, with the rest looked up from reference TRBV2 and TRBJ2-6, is EPEVTQTPSHQVTQMGQEVILRCVPISNHLYFYWYRQILGQKVEFLVSFYNNEISEKSEIFDDQFSVERPDGSNFTLKIRSTKLEDSAMYFCASSRDGASGANVLTFGAGSRLTVL.

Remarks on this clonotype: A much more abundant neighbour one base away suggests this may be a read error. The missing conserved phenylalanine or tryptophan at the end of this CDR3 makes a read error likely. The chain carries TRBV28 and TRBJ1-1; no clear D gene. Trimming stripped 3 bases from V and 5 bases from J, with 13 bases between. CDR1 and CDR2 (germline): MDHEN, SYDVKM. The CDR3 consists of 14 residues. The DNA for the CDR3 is TGTGCCAGCAGTTTTTGGCGGGGAGAGACTGAAGCTTTCTCT. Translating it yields CASSFWRGETEAFS.

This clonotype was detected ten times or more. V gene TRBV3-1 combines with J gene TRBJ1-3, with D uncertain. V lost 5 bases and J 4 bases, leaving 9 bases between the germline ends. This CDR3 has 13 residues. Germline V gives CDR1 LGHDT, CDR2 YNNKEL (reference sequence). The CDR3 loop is CASSGAWGNTIYF. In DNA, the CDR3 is TGTGCCAGCAGCGGTGCGTGGGGAAACACCATATATTTT.

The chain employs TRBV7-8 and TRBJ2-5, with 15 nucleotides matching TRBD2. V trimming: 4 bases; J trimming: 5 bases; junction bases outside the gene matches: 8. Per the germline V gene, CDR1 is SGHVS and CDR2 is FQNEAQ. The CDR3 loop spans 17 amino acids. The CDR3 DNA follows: TGTGCCAGCAGCTCCCCGGGACTAGCGGGAGGTTGGGAGACCCAGTACTTC. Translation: CASSSPGLAGGWETQYF.

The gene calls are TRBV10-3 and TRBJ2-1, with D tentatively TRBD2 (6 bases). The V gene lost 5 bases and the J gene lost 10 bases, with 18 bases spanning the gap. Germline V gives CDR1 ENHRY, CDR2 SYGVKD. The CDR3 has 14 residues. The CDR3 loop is CAISSGRTPYEQFF. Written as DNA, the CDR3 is TGTGCCATCAGTTCGGGGAGGACTCCTTACGAGCAGTTCTTC.

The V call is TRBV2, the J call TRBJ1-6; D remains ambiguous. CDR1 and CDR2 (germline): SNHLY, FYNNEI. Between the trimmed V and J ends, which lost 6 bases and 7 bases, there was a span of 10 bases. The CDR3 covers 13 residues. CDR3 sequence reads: CASSQTGNSPLHF. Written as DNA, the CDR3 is TGTGCCAGCAGCCAAACCGGCAATTCACCCCTCCACTTT.

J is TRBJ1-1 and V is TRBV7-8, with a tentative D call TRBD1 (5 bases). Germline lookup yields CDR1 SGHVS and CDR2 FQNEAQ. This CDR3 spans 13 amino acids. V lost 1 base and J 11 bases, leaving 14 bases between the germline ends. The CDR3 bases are TGTGCCAGCAGCTTAGTGAGGAGACAGCATGCTTTCTTT. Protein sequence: CASSLVRRQHAFF.

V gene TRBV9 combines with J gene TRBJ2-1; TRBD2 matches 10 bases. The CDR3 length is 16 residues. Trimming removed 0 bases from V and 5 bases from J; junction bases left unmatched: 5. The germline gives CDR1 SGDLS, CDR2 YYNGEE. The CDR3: CASSVGGLAGDNEQFF. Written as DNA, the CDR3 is TGTGCCAGCAGCGTAGGAGGTCTAGCGGGAGACAATGAGCAGTTCTTC. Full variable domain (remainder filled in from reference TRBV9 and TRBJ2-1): DSGVTQTPKHLITATGQRVTLRCSPRSGDLSVYWYQQSLDQGLQFLIQYYNGEERAKGNILERFSAQQFPDLHSELNLSSLELGDSALYFCASSVGGLAGDNEQFFGPGTRLTVL.

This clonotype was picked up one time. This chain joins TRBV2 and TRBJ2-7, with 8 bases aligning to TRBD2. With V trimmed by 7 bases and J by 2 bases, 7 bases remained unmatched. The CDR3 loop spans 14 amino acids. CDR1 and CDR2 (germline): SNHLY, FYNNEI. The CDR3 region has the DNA TGTGCCAGCATGATGGGTAGCGGGACCTACGAGCAGTACTTC. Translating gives CASMMGSGTYEQYF.

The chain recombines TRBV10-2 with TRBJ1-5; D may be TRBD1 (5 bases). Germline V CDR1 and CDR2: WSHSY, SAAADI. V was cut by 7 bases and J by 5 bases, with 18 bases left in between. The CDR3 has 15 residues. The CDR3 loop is CASTESGTGDQPQHF. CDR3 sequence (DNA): TGCGCCAGCACCGAGTCCGGGACGGGAGATCAGCCCCAGCATTTT.

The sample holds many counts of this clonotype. CDR3 bases: TGTGCCAGCAGCCAAGAAATGGGTAGGGCGCCCCTTGATGGCTACACCTTC. This sequence encodes CASSQEMGRAPLDGYTF. This chain connects TRBV3-1 to TRBJ1-2; D is unclear. V was clipped by 0 bases and J by 6 bases, with 20 bases between them. This CDR3 is built from 17 residues. Per the germline V gene, CDR1 is LGHDT and CDR2 is YNNKEL (reference sequence).

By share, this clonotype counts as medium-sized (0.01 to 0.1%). The CDR3 here is CASSERQGYTEAFF. The CDR3 DNA follows: TGTGCCAGCAGTGAACGACAGGGGTACACTGAAGCTTTCTTT. The chain employs TRBV2 and TRBJ1-1; 8 bases fit TRBD1. Per germline, CDR1 SNHLY and CDR2 FYNNEI. The CDR3 covers 14 residues. J gave up 3 bases and V 2 bases, and 2 bases lay outside the gene matches. The whole variable domain, filled in from reference TRBV2 and TRBJ1-1, reads EPEVTQTPSHQVTQMGQEVILRCVPISNHLYFYWYRQILGQKVEFLVSFYNNEISEKSEIFDDQFSVERPDGSNFTLKIRSTKLEDSAMYFCASSERQGYTEAFFGQGTRLTVV.

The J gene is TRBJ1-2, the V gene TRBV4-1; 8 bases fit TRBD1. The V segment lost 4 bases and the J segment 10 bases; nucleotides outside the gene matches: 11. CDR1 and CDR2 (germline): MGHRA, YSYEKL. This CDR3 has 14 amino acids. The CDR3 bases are TGCGCCAGCAGCCTTTCACCGGGACAGGACCACTACACCTTC. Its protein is CASSLSPGQDHYTF.

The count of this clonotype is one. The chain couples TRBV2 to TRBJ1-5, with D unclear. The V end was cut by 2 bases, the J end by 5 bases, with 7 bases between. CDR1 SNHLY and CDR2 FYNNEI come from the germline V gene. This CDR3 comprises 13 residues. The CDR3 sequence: CASSESAHQPQHF. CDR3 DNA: TGTGCCAGCAGTGAAAGCGCCCATCAGCCCCAGCATTTT. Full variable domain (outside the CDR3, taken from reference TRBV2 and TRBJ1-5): EPEVTQTPSHQVTQMGQEVILRCVPISNHLYFYWYRQILGQKVEFLVSFYNNEISEKSEIFDDQFSVERPDGSNFTLKIRSTKLEDSAMYFCASSESAHQPQHFGDGTRLSIL.

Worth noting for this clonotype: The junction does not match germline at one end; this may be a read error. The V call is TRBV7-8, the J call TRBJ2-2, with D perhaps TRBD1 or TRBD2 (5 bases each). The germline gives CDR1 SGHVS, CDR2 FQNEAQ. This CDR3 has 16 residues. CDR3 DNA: TGCGCCAGCGGCCTCACCGGGACCCAGAACACCGGGGAGCTGTTTTTT. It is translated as CASGLTGTQNTGELFF.

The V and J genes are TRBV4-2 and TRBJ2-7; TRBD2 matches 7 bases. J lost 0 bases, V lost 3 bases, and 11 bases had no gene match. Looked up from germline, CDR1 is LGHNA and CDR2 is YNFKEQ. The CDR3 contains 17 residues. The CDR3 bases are TGTGCCAGCAGCCAGAACACCGCTGGACTAGGCTCCTACGAGCAGTACTTC. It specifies CASSQNTAGLGSYEQYF.

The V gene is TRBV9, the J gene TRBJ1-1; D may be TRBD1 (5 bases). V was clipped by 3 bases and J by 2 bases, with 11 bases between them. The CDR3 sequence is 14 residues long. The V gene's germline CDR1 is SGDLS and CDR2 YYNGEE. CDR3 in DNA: TGTGCCAGCAGCGGGGACGGCGGTAACACTGAAGCTTTCTTT. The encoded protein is CASSGDGGNTEAFF.

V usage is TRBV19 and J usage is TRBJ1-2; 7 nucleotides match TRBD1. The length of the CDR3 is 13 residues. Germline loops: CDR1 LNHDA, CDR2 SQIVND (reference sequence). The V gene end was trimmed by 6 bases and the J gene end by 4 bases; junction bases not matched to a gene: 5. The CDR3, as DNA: TGTGCCAGTAGACAGGGACAGATCTATGGCTACACCTTC. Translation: CASRQGQIYGYTF. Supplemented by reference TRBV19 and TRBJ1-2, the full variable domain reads DGGITQSPKYLFRKEGQNVTLSCEQNLNHDAMYWYRQDPGQGLRLIYYSQIVNDFQKGDIAEGYSVSREKKESFPLTVTSAQKNPTAFYLCASRQGQIYGYTFGSGTRLTVV.

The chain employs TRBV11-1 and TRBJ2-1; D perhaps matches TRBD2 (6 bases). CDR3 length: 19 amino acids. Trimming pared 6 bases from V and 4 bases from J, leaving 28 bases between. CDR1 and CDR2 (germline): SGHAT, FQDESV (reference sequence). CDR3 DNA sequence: TGTGCCAGCAGGCCACCCTCGGGGGAGTTTGGCGGGGAGTACAATGAGCAGTTCTTC. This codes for CASRPPSGEFGGEYNEQFF.

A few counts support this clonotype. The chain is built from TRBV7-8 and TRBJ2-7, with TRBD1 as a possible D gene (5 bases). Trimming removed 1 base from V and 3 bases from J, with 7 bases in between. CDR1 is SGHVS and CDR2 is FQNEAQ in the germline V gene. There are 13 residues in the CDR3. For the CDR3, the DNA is TGTGCCAGCAGCTTAGTAAGGGGCTACGAGCAGTACTTC. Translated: CASSLVRGYEQYF.

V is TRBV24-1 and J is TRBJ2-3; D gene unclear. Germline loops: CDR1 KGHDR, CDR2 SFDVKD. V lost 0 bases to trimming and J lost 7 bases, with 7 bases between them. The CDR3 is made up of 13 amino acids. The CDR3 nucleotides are TGTGCCACCAGTGATTTGGGTACGAATACGCAGTATTTT. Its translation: CATSDLGTNTQYF.

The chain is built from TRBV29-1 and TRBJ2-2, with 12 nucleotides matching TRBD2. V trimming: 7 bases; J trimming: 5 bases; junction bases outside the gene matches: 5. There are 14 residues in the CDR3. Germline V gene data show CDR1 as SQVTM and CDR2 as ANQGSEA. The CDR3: CSAITSGGTGELFF. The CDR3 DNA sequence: TGCAGCGCCATAACTAGCGGGGGGACCGGGGAGCTGTTTTTT.